This entry concerns a single T cell receptor beta chain. Germline-derived CDR1 and CDR2 are SGHKS and YYEKEE (reference sequence). Trimming removed 4 bases at V and 2 bases at J, with 13 bases between. The CDR3 runs to 15 residues. The sample is drawn from a study of blood T cell repertoires in COVID-19. Study at large: Acute and convalescent COVID-19 samples came from the United States, Italy and Spain. T cells, B-cell-depleted T cells, or PBMCs provided the cDNA or gDNA that served as material.

Some clones are missing from TCRdb's copy, which holds only in-frame ones; the method was immunoSEQ multiplex PCR. The repertoire holds 69,000 or so clones, about four fifths seen once, with about an eighth in the top ten. The clonotype comes from a man in his forties or fifties with COVID-19, enrolled during active disease. Source material: peripheral blood. J is TRBJ2-1 and V is TRBV5-5, with TRBD2 as a possible D gene (5 bases). The CDR3 nucleotides are TGTGCCAGCAGCGAGCGGCTTACCACCTACAATGAGCAGTTCTTC. Amino acids: CASSERLTTYNEQFF.